The 29 T cell receptor beta chains reported below all come from one sample, sequenced in a study of T cell changes during pregnancy in multiple sclerosis. Sequencing used immunoSEQ multiplex PCR; TCRdb keeps in-frame clones, though not all of them. This repertoire shows tens of thousands of clones, around 95% found once; its top ten account for roughly 1.4%. The input for sequencing was peripheral blood, taken in the third trimester of pregnancy. These receptors were taken from a female donor in good health, enrolled as a control in a pregnancy study.

This chain links TRBV6-1 with TRBJ2-7, with 7 positions matching TRBD1. Germline trimming cut 5 bases from V and 2 bases from J; bases unmatched to any gene: 6. This CDR3 is built from 14 residues. Germline V CDR1 and CDR2: MNHNS, SASEGT. CDR3 DNA: TGTGCCAGCAGTATACAGGGGCAAGCCTACGAGCAGTACTTC. It translates to CASSIQGQAYEQYF.

The V and J genes are TRBV18 and TRBJ1-1, with 7 positions matching TRBD1. The CDR3 length is 16 residues. V shed 1 base, J shed 0 bases, and the junction held 5 bases outside the gene matches. The V gene's germline CDR1 is KGHSH and CDR2 LQKENI. This CDR3 reads CASSPRQGDLNTEAFF. As DNA, the CDR3 is TGTGCCAGCTCACCACGGCAGGGGGACCTGAACACTGAAGCTTTCTTT.

The chain uses TRBV4-1 and TRBJ1-4; 7 positions agree with TRBD1. Germline-derived CDR1 and CDR2 are MGHRA and YSYEKL. CDR3 length: 17 amino acids. Trimming removed 4 bases from V and 5 bases from J; junction bases left unmatched: 13. This CDR3 reads CASSRLIHGTANEKLFF. CDR3 bases: TGCGCCAGCAGCCGATTAATTCACGGGACAGCAAATGAAAAACTGTTTTTT.

The chain employs TRBV4-1 and TRBJ1-1; D gene unclear. Germline CDR1 and CDR2: MGHRA and YSYEKL. V lost 4 bases and J 1 base, leaving 13 bases between the germline ends. This CDR3 has 15 residues. The CDR3 protein is CASSLYSTENTEAFF. As DNA, the CDR3 is TGCGCCAGCAGCCTTTATTCTACAGAGAACACTGAAGCTTTCTTT.

This clone appeared a single time. The V and J genes are TRBV4-2 and TRBJ2-7; 7 bases align to TRBD2. V lost 1 base, J lost 3 bases, and 6 bases stayed unmatched. The CDR3 is made up of 15 amino acids. Germline V gives CDR1 LGHNA, CDR2 YNFKEQ. The CDR3 loop reads CASSQAGLLHYEQYF. CDR3 sequence (DNA): TGTGCCAGCAGCCAAGCGGGACTACTACACTACGAGCAGTACTTC.

J is TRBJ1-2 and V is TRBV19; a weak D match, TRBD1 (6 bases). V lost 6 bases, J lost 4 bases, and 15 bases lay in between. CDR1 is LNHDA, CDR2 SQIVND, per germline (reference sequence). This CDR3 has 14 residues. This CDR3 reads CASRSGASGYGYTF. CDR3 in DNA: TGTGCCAGTAGATCAGGGGCGAGCGGCTATGGCTACACCTTC.

The rearrangement uses TRBV2 and TRBJ2-7, with 8 bases identical to TRBD1. The CDR3 has 16 amino acids. Germline loops: CDR1 SNHLY, CDR2 FYNNEI. The junction had 12 bases not matched to a gene; V was cut back by 4 bases and J by 4 bases. The CDR3 nucleotides read TGTGCCAGCAGTGTCTCCATGGACAGGGTCGAGTACGAGCAGTACTTC. This codes for CASSVSMDRVEYEQYF. Combining the CDR3 with reference TRBV2 and TRBJ2-7 gives the whole variable domain EPEVTQTPSHQVTQMGQEVILRCVPISNHLYFYWYRQILGQKVEFLVSFYNNEISEKSEIFDDQFSVERPDGSNFTLKIRSTKLEDSAMYFCASSVSMDRVEYEQYFGPGTRLTVT.

V gene TRBV6-5 combines with J gene TRBJ2-7; 7 bases line up with TRBD1. The V gene end was trimmed by 1 base and the J gene end by 2 bases; junction bases not matched to a gene: 8. Germline V gene lookup returns CDR1 MNHEY and CDR2 SVGAGI. The CDR3 extends over 16 amino acids. Here the CDR3 reads CASSYYPTGQTYEQYF. CDR3 DNA sequence: TGTGCCAGCAGTTACTACCCGACAGGGCAAACCTACGAGCAGTACTTC.

This clone came up once. The genes are TRBV4-1 and TRBJ2-7; 10 bases fit TRBD2. This CDR3 comprises 15 residues. The V gene end was trimmed by 3 bases and the J gene end by 3 bases; junction bases not matched to a gene: 5. Germline loops: CDR1 MGHRA, CDR2 YSYEKL. The CDR3 region is CASSHQLAGHYEQYF. Written as DNA, the CDR3 is TGCGCCAGCAGCCATCAACTAGCGGGGCACTACGAGCAGTACTTC.

The chain employs TRBV11-3 and TRBJ2-5; TRBD2 might be the D (5 bases). From germline, CDR1 is SGHNT and CDR2 YENEEA. V lost 5 bases and J lost 4, with 20 bases in between. This CDR3 comprises 16 residues. CDR3 amino acids: CASSAGVSEKGETQYF. Here the CDR3 DNA reads TGTGCCAGCAGCGCCGGGGTTAGCGAGAAGGGAGAGACCCAGTACTTC.

V usage is TRBV6-6 and J usage is TRBJ1-5; 9 bases map to TRBD1. Germline-derived CDR1 and CDR2 are MNHNY and SVGAGI (reference sequence). V trimming: 0 bases; J trimming: 1 base; junction bases outside the gene matches: 1. The CDR3 has 16 residues. This chain's CDR3 is CASSYSTGGSNQPQHF. The DNA for the CDR3 is TGTGCCAGCAGTTACTCGACAGGGGGAAGCAATCAGCCCCAGCATTTT.

This chain connects TRBV28 to TRBJ1-1; D remains ambiguous. Deletions cut 5 bases from V and 3 bases from J, with 22 bases between. Germline V gene data show CDR1 as MDHEN and CDR2 as SYDVKM. The CDR3 spans 17 residues. The CDR3 nucleotides read TGTGCCAGCAGTCTTCCCGCAAGCTGGAGGGCTGACACTGAAGCTTTCTTT. Translation gives CASSLPASWRADTEAFF.

The chain recombines TRBV15 with TRBJ2-3; 10 nucleotides line up with TRBD1. V dropped 4 bases and J dropped 3; count of bases not matched to a gene: 1. The germline CDR1 and CDR2 sequences are LNHNV and YYDKDF (reference sequence). The length of the CDR3 is 14 residues. The CDR3 is CATSTGQGTDTQYF. In nucleotides, the CDR3 is TGTGCCACCAGCACGGGACAGGGGACAGATACGCAGTATTTT.

The rearrangement uses TRBV28 and TRBJ2-3; tentatively, D is TRBD2 (5 bases). V was trimmed by 2 bases and J by 0 bases, leaving 15 bases between them. The CDR3 is 17 amino acids. Germline V gives CDR1 MDHEN, CDR2 SYDVKM. As DNA, the CDR3 is TGTGCCAGCAGTTTAAGTGCTATTGGAGGTAGCACAGATACGCAGTATTTT. Protein sequence: CASSLSAIGGSTDTQYF.

J is TRBJ1-5 and V is TRBV30; the match to TRBD1 covers 8 bases. V shed 5 bases, J shed 5 bases, and the junction held 5 bases outside the gene matches. Germline CDR1 is GTSNPN and CDR2 is SVGIG (reference sequence). This CDR3 has 13 amino acids. The CDR3 sequence: CAWAGQDDQPQHF. DNA for the CDR3: TGTGCCTGGGCGGGACAGGACGATCAGCCCCAGCATTTT.

The chain links TRBV10-1 to TRBJ2-1; 9 nucleotides match TRBD1. CDR1 is WNHNN, CDR2 SYGVQD, per germline (reference sequence). The trim removed 10 bases at V and 6 bases at J, leaving 13 bases unmatched. The CDR3 loop spans 15 amino acids. CDR3 DNA: TGCGCCAACCGCGCGACAGGGGGACAGGGCAATGAGCAGTTCTTC. This sequence encodes CANRATGGQGNEQFF.

This chain links TRBV6-4 with TRBJ2-7; the match to TRBD2 covers 8 bases. CDR1 and CDR2 (germline): MRHNA, SNTAGT. J was trimmed by 6 bases and V by 3 bases; bases with no gene match: 10. The CDR3 sequence is 15 residues long. The chain's CDR3 is CASSEQLAVPSEQYF. In nucleotides, the CDR3 is TGTGCCAGCAGTGAACAACTAGCGGTCCCTTCCGAGCAGTACTTC.

In nucleotides, the CDR3 is TGCGCCAGCAGCTTGGGACAGGGGGCTGGCTACACCTTC. Its protein product is CASSLGQGAGYTF. J is TRBJ1-2 and V is TRBV5-1; TRBD1 matches at 10 bases. V lost 0 bases to trimming and J lost 7 bases; unmatched junction nucleotides: 0. The CDR3 runs to 13 residues. Germline lookup yields CDR1 SGHRS and CDR2 YFSETQ.

The chain joins TRBV14 to TRBJ1-4, with D hard to call. From germline, CDR1 is SGHDN and CDR2 FVKESK. The CDR3 covers 15 residues. Trimming shortened V by 0 bases and J by 4 bases, and 9 bases separated the two germline ends. This chain's CDR3 is CASSQDWPVNEKLFF. The CDR3 DNA sequence: TGTGCCAGCAGCCAAGATTGGCCAGTTAATGAAAAACTGTTTTTT.

This rearrangement joins TRBV28 to TRBJ2-7; no reliable D call. The CDR3 has 13 amino acids. Trimming left V 2 bases short and J 3 bases short, with 8 bases between. The germline V gene has CDR1 MDHEN and CDR2 SYDVKM. CDR3 residues: CASSLRVNYEQYF. In DNA, the CDR3 is TGTGCCAGCAGTTTACGGGTCAACTACGAGCAGTACTTC.

The chain employs TRBV4-1 and TRBJ1-2; 7 bases fit TRBD1. V lost 0 bases to trimming and J lost 5 bases; unmatched junction nucleotides: 9. Germline values: CDR1 MGHRA, CDR2 YSYEKL. This CDR3 contains 16 residues. CDR3 region: CASSQDRAGGNYGYTF. The CDR3, as DNA: TGCGCCAGCAGCCAAGATAGGGCAGGGGGGAATTATGGCTACACCTTC.

The chain links TRBV6-5 to TRBJ2-5; D possibly corresponds to TRBD1 (6 bases). The CDR3 is 15 residues long. Germline loops: CDR1 MNHEY, CDR2 SVGAGI. Trimming stripped 7 bases from V and 2 bases from J, with 17 bases between. CDR3 coding DNA: TGTGCCAGCACCAGAAGGCAGGGGTTACAAGAGACCCAGTACTTC. The encoded protein is CASTRRQGLQETQYF.

This clone was picked up one time. The chain links TRBV7-6 to TRBJ2-7; 8 bases agree with TRBD2. CDR3 length: 17 amino acids. The V and J ends lost 0 bases and 1 base, in that order; junction bases with no gene match: 8. Germline V gene sequence: CDR1 SGHVS, CDR2 FNYEAQ. The chain's CDR3 is CASSLASGGDPSYEQYF. CDR3 sequence (DNA): TGTGCCAGCAGCTTAGCGTCGGGGGGGGACCCGTCCTACGAGCAGTACTTC.

The rearrangement links TRBV2 to TRBJ2-5; D might be TRBD1 (6 bases). The CDR3 runs 14 residues. The V end lost 6 bases, the J end lost 1 base, and 12 bases lay between the germline ends. Looked up from germline, CDR1 is SNHLY and CDR2 is FYNNEI. CDR3 sequence: CASRPDSLQETQYF. The CDR3 DNA reads TGTGCCAGCAGACCGGACAGTCTCCAAGAGACCCAGTACTTC.

The V call is TRBV7-6, the J call TRBJ1-2; D might be TRBD1 (6 bases). Per germline, CDR1 SGHVS and CDR2 FNYEAQ. The V end lost 1 base, the J end lost 4 bases, and 16 bases lay between the germline ends. There are 16 residues in the CDR3. Written as DNA, the CDR3 is TGTGCCAGCAGCTTAGAGGCCCGGGACACTCTCTATGGCTACACCTTC. Translation: CASSLEARDTLYGYTF.

The chain is built from TRBV14 and TRBJ2-3; TRBD1 is a possible D gene (5 bases). This CDR3 has 15 amino acids. Germline V gene sequence: CDR1 SGHDN, CDR2 FVKESK. V was cut by 1 base and J by 1 base, with 9 bases left in between. The CDR3 DNA reads TGTGCCAGCAGCCAAGCAGGGTGGCGCACAGATACGCAGTATTTT. The encoded protein is CASSQAGWRTDTQYF. Looking up the rest from reference TRBV14 and TRBJ2-3 gives the full variable domain: EAGVTQFPSHSVIEKGQTVTLRCDPISGHDNLYWYRRVMGKEIKFLLHFVKESKQDESGMPNNRFLAERTGGTYSTLKVQPAELEDSGVYFCASSQAGWRTDTQYFGPGTRLTVL.

This chain joins TRBV5-1 and TRBJ2-1; D may be TRBD2 (5 bases). CDR1 and CDR2 (germline): SGHRS, YFSETQ. The length of the CDR3 is 13 residues. V was shortened by 1 base and J by 5 bases, with 7 bases between the two germline ends. CDR3 in amino acids: CASSLSGNNEQFF. CDR3 sequence (DNA): TGCGCCAGCAGCTTGAGCGGTAACAATGAGCAGTTCTTC.

The CDR3 region is CASRIASSGRARGPNEQFF. The CDR3 DNA follows: TGTGCCAGCAGGATCGCTAGTAGCGGGAGGGCCAGGGGGCCCAATGAGCAGTTCTTC. The rearrangement joins TRBV2 to TRBJ2-1, with 11 bases matching TRBD2. Looked up from germline, CDR1 is SNHLY and CDR2 is FYNNEI. V lost 6 bases to trimming and J lost 6 bases; unmatched junction nucleotides: 19. The CDR3 is 19 amino acids. Full variable domain (rest looked up from reference TRBV2 and TRBJ2-1): EPEVTQTPSHQVTQMGQEVILRCVPISNHLYFYWYRQILGQKVEFLVSFYNNEISEKSEIFDDQFSVERPDGSNFTLKIRSTKLEDSAMYFCASRIASSGRARGPNEQFFGPGTRLTVL.

This chain uses TRBV27 with TRBJ1-1; the match to TRBD1 covers 7 bases. The length of the CDR3 is 13 residues. The germline V gene encodes CDR1 MNHEY and CDR2 SMNVEV (reference sequence). The V and J ends lost 5 bases and 3 bases, in that order; junction bases with no gene match: 3. The DNA of the CDR3 is TGTGCCAGCAGTCTGACAGGGTACACTGAAGCTTTCTTT. It specifies CASSLTGYTEAFF.